This T cell receptor beta chain was profiled in a study of blood T cell repertoires in COVID-19. In the study overall: The United States, Italy and Spain provided the acute and convalescent COVID-19 samples.

Germline V gene data show CDR1 as LGHDT and CDR2 as YNNKEL (reference sequence). This CDR3 is built from 16 residues. Trimming pared 4 bases from V and 7 bases from J, leaving 22 bases between. TCRdb keeps only in-frame clones here, not all; method: immunoSEQ multiplex PCR. The sample has about 55,000 clones; around 83% are singletons. The rearrangement joins TRBV3-1 (or the pseudogene TRBV3-2) to TRBJ1-1; no reliable D call. What was sequenced was peripheral blood. The sequence was obtained from a woman aged 55-69 years with acute or convalescent COVID-19. The CDR3 loop reads CASSRSSGTLPGEAFF. CDR3 in DNA: TGTGCCAGCAGCCGGTCCTCTGGTACGCTACCTGGTGAAGCTTTCTTT.